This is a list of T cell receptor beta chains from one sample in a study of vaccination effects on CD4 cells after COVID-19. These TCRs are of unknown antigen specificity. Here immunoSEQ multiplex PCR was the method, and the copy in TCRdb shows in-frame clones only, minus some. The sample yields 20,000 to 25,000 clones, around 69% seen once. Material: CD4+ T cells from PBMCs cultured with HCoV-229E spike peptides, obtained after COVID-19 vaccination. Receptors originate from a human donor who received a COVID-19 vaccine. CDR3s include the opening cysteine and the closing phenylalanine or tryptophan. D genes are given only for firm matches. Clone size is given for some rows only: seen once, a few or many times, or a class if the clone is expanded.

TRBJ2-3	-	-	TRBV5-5	TGTGCCAGCAGCGACTCGACAGGTTCTAGCACAGATACGCAGTATTTT	CASSDSTGSSTDTQYF
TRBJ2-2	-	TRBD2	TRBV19	TGTGCCAGTGATAGCGGGAGAATTATCGCCGGGGAGCTGTTTTTT	CASDSGRIIAGELFF
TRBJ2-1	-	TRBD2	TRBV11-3	TGTGCCAGCAGCGAGCGGGAGGGCGGCAATGAGCAGTTCTTC	CASSEREGGNEQFF
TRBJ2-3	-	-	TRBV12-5	TGTGCTAGTGGAGCCCGGACAGAACTATACACAGATACGCAGTATTTT	CASGARTELYTDTQYF
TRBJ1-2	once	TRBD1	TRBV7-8	TGTGCCAGCAGCCTAGGACAGGTTGATGGCTACACCTTC	CASSLGQVDGYTF
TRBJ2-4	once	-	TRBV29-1	TGCAGCGTTGGGAGGGGGGGGACCAAAAACATTCAGTACTTC	CSVGRGGTKNIQYF
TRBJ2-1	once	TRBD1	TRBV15	TGTGCCACCAGCAGAGACCGGGACAGGGGGAGTAATGAGCAGTTCTTC	CATSRDRDRGSNEQFF
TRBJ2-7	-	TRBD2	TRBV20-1	TGCAGTGCTAGTCTAGCGGGCCGCTCCTACGAGCAGTACTTC	CSASLAGRSYEQYF
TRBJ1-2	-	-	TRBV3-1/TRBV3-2	TGTGCCAGCAGCCGTGGTATTATCGTCTATGGCTACACCTTC	CASSRGIIVYGYTF
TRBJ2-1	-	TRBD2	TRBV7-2	TGTGCCAGCAGCTCTCCTTGGGGACTAGCGGGAGAGCAGTTCTTC	CASSSPWGLAGEQFF
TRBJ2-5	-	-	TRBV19	TGTGCCACCACCTCTAGGGGTGAGGGAGAGACCCAGTACTTC	CATTSRGEGETQYF
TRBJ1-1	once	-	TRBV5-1	TGCGCCAGCAGCTCGAGTGAAGGCAGACAGCAGAACACTGAAGCTTTCTTT	CASSSSEGRQQNTEAFF
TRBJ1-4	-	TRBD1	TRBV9	TGTGCCAGCAGCTACGGGACAGGGAGGGAAGGTGAAAAACTGTTTTTT	CASSYGTGREGEKLFF
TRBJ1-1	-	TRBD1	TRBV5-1	TGCGCCAGCAGCTTGGATGGATTCACAGGGGAGGCTTTCTTT	CASSLDGFTGEAFF
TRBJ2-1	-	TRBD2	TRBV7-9	TGTGCCAGCAGCCCTCTTCTGGCCGGGACTAGTAAGTTCTTC	CASSPLLAGTSKFF
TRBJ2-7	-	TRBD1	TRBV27	TGTGCCAGCAGCAGGGACAGGGGTCGCGAGCAGTACTTC	CASSRDRGREQYF
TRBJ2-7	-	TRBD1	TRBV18	TGTGCCAGCTCACCTAGCTTCTCCGGGACAGGCTGGAACGAGCAGTACTTC	CASSPSFSGTGWNEQYF